This T cell receptor beta chain came from a study of human T cells and chemical hapten exposure. As for time point: patch test 1, 2 weeks after DPC sensitization. Treatment given: therapeutic diphenylcyclopropenone sensitization with weekly scalp DPC. The V and J ends lost 0 bases and 7 bases respectively, with 19 bases between them. Germline values: CDR1 SGHRS, CDR2 YFSETQ. The CDR3 covers 16 residues. Unique molecular identifiers were affixed to discrete cDNA molecules within the library. TCRdb independently ran MiXCR on the RACE reads; one entry per CDR3 protein. The sample has approximately 57,000 distinct CDR3 sequences, 9% to 9.5% seen once.

The rearrangement joins TRBV5-1 to TRBJ2-5, with D perhaps assigned TRBD1 or TRBD2 (5 bases each). The source material was whole blood, sampled in connection with sensitization to the hapten diphenylcyclopropenone (DPC). This TCR came from a woman in her forties with alopecia areata. Some clones in this sample may be carry-over from other donors' samples. CDR3 DNA sequence: TGCGCCAGCAGCTTGGCCTACCGGGACGCCTCTGCGACCCAGTACTTC. Translating gives CASSLAYRDASATQYF.